Each of the 20 T cell receptor beta chains below was sequenced from the same sample in a study of blood T cell repertoires in COVID-19. Clones were sequenced by immunoSEQ multiplex PCR, and TCRdb holds only the in-frame ones, with some missing. The sample consists of some 100,000 clones, approximately 88% of them appearing once. Sequencing was carried out using peripheral blood. The receptors stem from a woman aged 55 to 70 with acute or convalescent COVID-19.

This chain uses TRBV6-5 with TRBJ1-5; weak D call: TRBD1 (6 bases). The CDR3 totals 15 residues. V was pared by 5 bases and J by 4 bases, with 15 bases between. Germline V gives CDR1 MNHEY, CDR2 SVGAGI. The DNA for the CDR3 is TGTGCCAGCAGTAATATACAGGGTTGGAATCAGCCCCAGCATTTT. As protein: CASSNIQGWNQPQHF.

The chain recombines TRBV29-1 with TRBJ2-7; 7 bases are shared with TRBD1. This CDR3 contains 14 residues. Germline-derived CDR1 and CDR2 are SQVTM and ANQGSEA. J lost 3 bases, V lost 3 bases, and 8 bases had no gene match. CDR3 protein: CSVDPGDSYYEQYF. Here the CDR3 DNA reads TGCAGCGTTGATCCCGGGGACAGTTACTACGAGCAGTACTTC.

This clone was observed once. The genes are TRBV6-5 and TRBJ1-6, with a weak D call TRBD1 (5 bases). The CDR3 totals 15 residues. Trimming stripped 4 bases from V and 7 bases from J, with 14 bases between. Looked up from germline, CDR1 is MNHEY and CDR2 is SVGAGI. The CDR3 DNA reads TGTGCCAGCAGTTCCGTCCCCGGGGGGAATTCACCCCTCCACTTT. Residues: CASSSVPGGNSPLHF.

V is TRBV19 and J is TRBJ2-2, with 7 bases that match TRBD2. Germline V gene data show CDR1 as LNHDA and CDR2 as SQIVND (reference sequence). The CDR3 is 14 residues long. Germline trimming cut 7 bases from V and 6 bases from J; bases unmatched to any gene: 8. The CDR3 loop is CASIGGSWAGELFF. The DNA of the CDR3 is TGTGCCAGTATTGGCGGGAGCTGGGCCGGGGAGCTGTTTTTT.

The chain is built from TRBV6-2 or TRBV6-3 and TRBJ1-1; D possibly corresponds to TRBD1 (6 bases). The CDR3 has 15 residues. Between the trimmed V and J ends, which lost 2 bases and 3 bases, there was a span of 13 bases. Per the germline V gene, CDR1 is MNHEY and CDR2 is SVGEGT. CDR3 region: CASSYNPQGYTEAFF. For the CDR3, the DNA is TGTGCCAGCAGTTACAATCCCCAGGGGTACACTGAAGCTTTCTTT.

This rearrangement joins TRBV9 to TRBJ2-5, with 11 bases matching TRBD2. Per the germline V gene, CDR1 is SGDLS and CDR2 is YYNGEE. This CDR3 contains 14 residues. The V gene end was trimmed by 3 bases and the J gene end by 3 bases; junction bases not matched to a gene: 1. The CDR3 here is CASSGGLAEETQYF. The CDR3 bases are TGTGCCAGCAGCGGGGGACTAGCGGAAGAGACCCAGTACTTC.

The gene calls are TRBV4-2 and TRBJ2-7; perhaps TRBD2 as D (7 bases). Germline lookup yields CDR1 LGHNA and CDR2 YNFKEQ. The CDR3 length is 15 residues. V shed 0 bases and J shed 2 bases, with 11 bases lying between them. CDR3: CASSQEYGGPYEQYF. The CDR3 coding sequence is TGTGCCAGCAGCCAAGAATACGGGGGGCCCTACGAGCAGTACTTC.

This chain uses TRBV28 with TRBJ2-7; 13 bases line up with TRBD2. Germline V lookup: CDR1 MDHEN, CDR2 SYDVKM. The junction had 9 bases not matched to a gene; V was cut back by 2 bases and J by 2 bases. The CDR3 length is 18 residues. In DNA, the CDR3 is TGTGCCAGCAGTTTACCCCCCGGGACTAGCGGGAAGCCCTACGAGCAGTACTTC. It translates to CASSLPPGTSGKPYEQYF. Drawing the rest from reference TRBV28 and TRBJ2-7, the complete variable domain is DVKVTQSSRYLVKRTGEKVFLECVQDMDHENMFWYRQDPGLGLRLIYFSYDVKMKEKGDIPEGYSVSREKKERFSLILESASTNQTSMYLCASSLPPGTSGKPYEQYFGPGTRLTVT.

The gene calls are TRBV5-5 and TRBJ2-7, with a tentative D call TRBD1 (6 bases). Trimming shortened V by 4 bases and J by 0 bases, and 11 bases separated the two germline ends. This CDR3 has 14 residues. Germline CDR1 SGHKS, CDR2 YYEKEE (reference sequence). This chain's CDR3 is CASSQTGISYEQYV. Here the CDR3 DNA reads TGTGCCAGCAGCCAAACAGGGATCTCCTACGAGCAGTACGTC.

The rearrangement uses TRBV5-1 and TRBJ2-7, with D possibly matching TRBD1 (6 bases). V was clipped by 2 bases and J by 2 bases, with 23 bases between them. The CDR3 contains 18 residues. The V gene's germline CDR1 is SGHRS and CDR2 YFSETQ. The CDR3 sequence: CASSFQPLQGLRPYEQYF. CDR3 bases: TGCGCCAGCAGCTTCCAACCGCTACAGGGATTGAGGCCCTACGAGCAGTACTTC.

This chain joins TRBV9 and TRBJ2-5; 7 positions match TRBD2. CDR3 size: 17 residues. The junction had 13 bases not matched to a gene; V was cut back by 0 bases and J by 5 bases. Germline CDR1 reads SGDLS; CDR2 reads YYNGEE. The CDR3 region is CASSVAGGSSGMETQYF. The CDR3 nucleotides are TGTGCCAGCAGCGTAGCTGGCGGGAGCTCCGGAATGGAGACCCAGTACTTC.

The gene calls are TRBV5-5 and TRBJ2-1; TRBD2 matches 11 bases. The CDR3 runs to 16 residues. Germline-derived CDR1 and CDR2 are SGHKS and YYEKEE (reference sequence). V lost 3 bases to trimming and J lost 6 bases; unmatched junction nucleotides: 8. CDR3 residues: CASSSYGLAGGNEQFF. Here the CDR3 DNA reads TGTGCCAGCAGCTCTTATGGGCTAGCGGGAGGCAATGAGCAGTTCTTC.

This clone occurred a few times. The chain carries TRBV7-8 and TRBJ2-2, with a possible D match to TRBD1 (6 bases). The CDR3 spans 12 residues. V was pared by 5 bases and J by 5 bases, with 6 bases between. CDR1 is SGHVS, CDR2 FQNEAQ, per germline. CDR3 sequence reads: CASSGTTGELFF. The CDR3 DNA reads TGTGCCAGCAGCGGGACAACCGGGGAGCTGTTTTTT.

The V and J genes are TRBV2 and TRBJ2-1; 11 nucleotides agree with TRBD2. This CDR3 region has 16 residues. Unmatched junction bases numbered 10, after V lost 5 bases and J lost 7 bases. Germline V gives CDR1 SNHLY, CDR2 FYNNEI. CDR3 residues: CASSPQTSGSNNEQFF. As DNA, the CDR3 is TGTGCCAGCAGTCCCCAAACTAGCGGGAGTAATAATGAGCAGTTCTTC.

The chain combines TRBV29-1 with TRBJ1-5; 7 bases are shared with TRBD1. V shed 6 bases and J 5 bases; nucleotides not matched to a gene: 7. The CDR3 loop spans 13 amino acids. CDR1 and CDR2 from the germline V gene are SQVTM and ANQGSEA. The CDR3 sequence: CSVADRYDQPQHF. The CDR3 nucleotides read TGCAGCGTCGCGGACAGGTACGATCAGCCCCAGCATTTT.

V is TRBV28 and J is TRBJ2-4; D is possibly TRBD1 (6 bases). CDR1 and CDR2 (germline): MDHEN, SYDVKM. This CDR3 spans 14 amino acids. V lost 8 bases and J lost 4, with 15 bases in between. The CDR3 coding sequence is TGTGCCAGCCTGGGGACACCTCCGAAAAACATTCAGTACTTC. It yields the protein CASLGTPPKNIQYF.

The V call is TRBV15, the J call TRBJ2-6, with a weak D call TRBD2 (5 bases). CDR3 length equals 13 residues. Trimming took 3 bases from V and 12 from J, leaving 12 bases between them. CDR1 LNHNV and CDR2 YYDKDF come from the germline V gene (reference sequence). CDR3 sequence: CATSRGDSPVLTF. CDR3 coding DNA: TGTGCCACCAGCAGGGGAGATTCACCCGTCCTGACTTTC.

V is TRBV6-5 and J is TRBJ1-2; D unclear. CDR1 is MNHEY, CDR2 SVGAGI, per germline. V gave up 8 bases and J gave up 2 bases, with 12 bases separating them. The CDR3 has 13 residues. In nucleotides, the CDR3 is TGTGCCAGCTGCGATAGTCAAAACTATGGCTACACCTTC. This translates into CASCDSQNYGYTF.

The chain is built from TRBV10-3 and TRBJ1-2; 7 bases are a match to TRBD1. This CDR3 contains 13 residues. The V segment lost 6 bases and the J segment 4 bases; nucleotides outside the gene matches: 5. Germline V gene data show CDR1 as ENHRY and CDR2 as SYGVKD. CDR3 amino acids: CAISASGGYGYTF. CDR3 coding DNA: TGTGCCATCAGCGCTTCAGGGGGCTATGGCTACACCTTC.

The chain employs TRBV11-3 and TRBJ2-2, with D possibly TRBD2 on 6 matching bases. This CDR3 comprises 15 residues. V lost 4 bases and J 1 base, leaving 10 bases between the germline ends. Germline CDR1 is SGHNT and CDR2 is YENEEA. The CDR3 reads CASSWRAGNTGELFF. The CDR3 nucleotides are TGTGCCAGCAGCTGGAGGGCAGGGAACACCGGGGAGCTGTTTTTT.